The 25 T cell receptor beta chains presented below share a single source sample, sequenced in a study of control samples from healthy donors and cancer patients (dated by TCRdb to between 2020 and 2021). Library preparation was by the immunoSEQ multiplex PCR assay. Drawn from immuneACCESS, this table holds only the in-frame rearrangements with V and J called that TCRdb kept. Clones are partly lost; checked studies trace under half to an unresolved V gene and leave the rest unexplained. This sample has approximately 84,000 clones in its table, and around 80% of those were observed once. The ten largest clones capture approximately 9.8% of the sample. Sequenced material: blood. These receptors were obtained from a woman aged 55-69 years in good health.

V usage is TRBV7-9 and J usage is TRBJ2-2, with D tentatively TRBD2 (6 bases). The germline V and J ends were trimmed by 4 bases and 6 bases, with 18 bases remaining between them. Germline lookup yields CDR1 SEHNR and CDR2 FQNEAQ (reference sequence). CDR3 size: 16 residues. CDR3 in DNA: TGTGCCAGCAGCTCCTTATTTTCACGCGGGGCCGGGGAGCTGTTTTTT. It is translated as CASSSLFSRGAGELFF.

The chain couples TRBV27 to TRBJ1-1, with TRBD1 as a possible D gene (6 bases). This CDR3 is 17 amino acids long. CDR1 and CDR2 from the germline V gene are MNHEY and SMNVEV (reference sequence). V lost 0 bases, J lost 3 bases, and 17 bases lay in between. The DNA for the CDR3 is TGTGCCAGCAGTTTATCCCCCTCCGGGGGGCTTCACACTGAAGCTTTCTTT. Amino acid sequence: CASSLSPSGGLHTEAFF.

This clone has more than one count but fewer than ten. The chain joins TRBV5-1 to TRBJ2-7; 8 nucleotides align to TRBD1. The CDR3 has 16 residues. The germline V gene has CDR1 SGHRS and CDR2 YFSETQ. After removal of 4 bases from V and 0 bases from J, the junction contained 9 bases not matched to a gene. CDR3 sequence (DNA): TGCGCCAGCAGCACCCGACAGGGGACCTACTCCTACGAGCAGTACTTC. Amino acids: CASSTRQGTYSYEQYF.

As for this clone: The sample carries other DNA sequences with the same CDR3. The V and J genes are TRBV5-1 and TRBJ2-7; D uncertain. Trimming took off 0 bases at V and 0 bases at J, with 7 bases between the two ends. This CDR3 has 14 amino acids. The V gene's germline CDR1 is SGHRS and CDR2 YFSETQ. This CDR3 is CASSLDPDSYEQYF. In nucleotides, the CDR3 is TGCGCCAGCAGCTTGGATCCCGACTCCTACGAGCAGTACTTC.

The CDR3 sequence is CASSRGVRGAEPQYF. CDR3 coding DNA: TGTGCCAGCAGCCGAGGCGTGCGCGGGGCGGAACCCCAGTACTTC. V is TRBV7-9 and J is TRBJ2-4; maybe TRBD2 (6 bases). Germline V lookup: CDR1 SEHNR, CDR2 FQNEAQ (reference sequence). The V end was cut by 5 bases, the J end by 13 bases, with 24 bases between. There are 15 residues in the CDR3.

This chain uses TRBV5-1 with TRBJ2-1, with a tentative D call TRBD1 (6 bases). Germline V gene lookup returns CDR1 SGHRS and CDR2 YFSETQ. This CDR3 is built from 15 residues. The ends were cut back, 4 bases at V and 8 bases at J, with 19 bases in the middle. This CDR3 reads CASSPGPGWTDEQFF. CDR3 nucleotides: TGCGCCAGCAGCCCGGGGCCGGGTTGGACAGATGAGCAGTTCTTC.

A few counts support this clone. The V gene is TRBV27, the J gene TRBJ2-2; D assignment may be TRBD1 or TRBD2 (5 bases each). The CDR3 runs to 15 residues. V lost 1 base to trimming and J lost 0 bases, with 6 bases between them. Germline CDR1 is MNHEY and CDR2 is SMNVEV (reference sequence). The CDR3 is CASSLWGTNTGELFF. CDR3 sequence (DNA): TGTGCCAGCAGTTTATGGGGGACGAACACCGGGGAGCTGTTTTTT.

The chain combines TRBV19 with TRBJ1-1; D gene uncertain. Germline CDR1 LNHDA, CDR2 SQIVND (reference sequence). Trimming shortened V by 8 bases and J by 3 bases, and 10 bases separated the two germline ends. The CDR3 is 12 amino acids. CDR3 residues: CASADRHTEAFF. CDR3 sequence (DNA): TGTGCCAGTGCCGACCGCCACACTGAAGCTTTCTTT.

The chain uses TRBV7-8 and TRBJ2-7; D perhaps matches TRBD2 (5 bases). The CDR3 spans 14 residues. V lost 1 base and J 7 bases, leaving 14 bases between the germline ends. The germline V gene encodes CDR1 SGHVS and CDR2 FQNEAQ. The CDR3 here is CASSLVVLPGEQYF. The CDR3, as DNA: TGTGCCAGCAGCTTAGTGGTACTGCCGGGGGAGCAGTACTTC.

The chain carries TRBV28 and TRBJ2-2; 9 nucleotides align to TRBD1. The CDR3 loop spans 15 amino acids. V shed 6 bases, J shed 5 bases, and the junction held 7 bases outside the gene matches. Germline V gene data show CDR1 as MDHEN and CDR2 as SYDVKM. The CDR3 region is CASRPQGAGTGELFF. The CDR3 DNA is TGTGCCAGCAGGCCACAGGGGGCGGGGACCGGGGAGCTGTTTTTT.

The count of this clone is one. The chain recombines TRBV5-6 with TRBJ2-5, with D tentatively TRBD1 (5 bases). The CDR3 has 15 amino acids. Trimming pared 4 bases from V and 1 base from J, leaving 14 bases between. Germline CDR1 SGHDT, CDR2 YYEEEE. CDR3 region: CASSLRGQGQETQYF. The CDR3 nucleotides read TGTGCCAGCAGCCTTAGGGGTCAGGGCCAAGAGACCCAGTACTTC.

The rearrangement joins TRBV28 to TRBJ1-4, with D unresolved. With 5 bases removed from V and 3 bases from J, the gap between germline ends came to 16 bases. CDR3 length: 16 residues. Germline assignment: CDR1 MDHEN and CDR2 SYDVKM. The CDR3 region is CASSVVGSPSNEKLFF. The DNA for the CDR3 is TGTGCCAGCAGTGTGGTGGGGAGCCCCTCTAATGAAAAACTGTTTTTT.

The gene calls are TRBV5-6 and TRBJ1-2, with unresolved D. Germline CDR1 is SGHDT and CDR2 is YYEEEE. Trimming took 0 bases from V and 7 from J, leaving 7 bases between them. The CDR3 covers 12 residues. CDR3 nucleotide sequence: TGTGCCAGCAGCTTGGCCGGTATTGGCTACACCTTC. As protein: CASSLAGIGYTF.

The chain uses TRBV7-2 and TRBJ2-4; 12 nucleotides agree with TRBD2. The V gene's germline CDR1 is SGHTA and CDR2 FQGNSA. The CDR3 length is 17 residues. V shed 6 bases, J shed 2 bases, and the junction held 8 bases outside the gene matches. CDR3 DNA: TGTGCCAGCAGTCCTCCCCTAGCGGGGGGGTCCAAAAACATTCAGTACTTC. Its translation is CASSPPLAGGSKNIQYF.

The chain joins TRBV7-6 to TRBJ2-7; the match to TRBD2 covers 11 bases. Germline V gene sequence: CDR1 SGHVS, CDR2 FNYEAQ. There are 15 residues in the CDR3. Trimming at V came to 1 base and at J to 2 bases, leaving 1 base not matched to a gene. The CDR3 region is CASSLDSGRAYEQYF. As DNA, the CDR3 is TGTGCCAGCAGCTTAGATAGCGGGAGGGCCTACGAGCAGTACTTC.

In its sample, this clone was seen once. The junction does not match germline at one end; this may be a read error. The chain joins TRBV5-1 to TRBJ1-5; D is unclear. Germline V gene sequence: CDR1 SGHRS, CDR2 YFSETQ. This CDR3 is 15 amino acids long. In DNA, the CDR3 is TGCGCTAGCAGCCGGACTGGAGGGAATGAACAGCCCCAGCATTTT. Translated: CASSRTGGNEQPQHF.

CDR3 nucleotide sequence: TGTGCCAGCAGTGGGGGGAGATTAGAGACCCAGTACTTC. Translating gives CASSGGRLETQYF. The V and J genes are TRBV12-3 or TRBV12-4 and TRBJ2-5, with a possible D match to TRBD2 (6 bases). Trimming took 5 bases from V and 4 from J, leaving 11 bases between them. The CDR3 contains 13 residues.

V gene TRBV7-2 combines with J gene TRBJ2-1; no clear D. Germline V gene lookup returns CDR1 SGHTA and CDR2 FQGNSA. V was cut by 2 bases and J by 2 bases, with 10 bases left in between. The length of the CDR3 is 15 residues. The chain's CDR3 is CASSLRATPYNEQFF. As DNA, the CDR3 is TGTGCCAGCAGCTTAAGAGCGACCCCCTACAATGAGCAGTTCTTC.

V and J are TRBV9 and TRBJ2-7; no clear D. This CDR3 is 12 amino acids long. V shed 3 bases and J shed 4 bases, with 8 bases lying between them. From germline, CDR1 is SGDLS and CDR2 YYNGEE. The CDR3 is CASSADGYEQYF. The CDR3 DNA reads TGTGCCAGCAGCGCCGACGGTTACGAGCAGTACTTC.

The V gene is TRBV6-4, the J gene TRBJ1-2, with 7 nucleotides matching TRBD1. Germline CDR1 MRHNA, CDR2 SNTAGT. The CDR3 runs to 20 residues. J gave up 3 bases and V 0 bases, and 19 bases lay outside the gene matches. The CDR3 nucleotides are TGTGCCAGCAGTGACTCGACCCCTGGGAGGGGGCGGGTTCCGTACTATGGCTACACCTTC. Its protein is CASSDSTPGRGRVPYYGYTF.

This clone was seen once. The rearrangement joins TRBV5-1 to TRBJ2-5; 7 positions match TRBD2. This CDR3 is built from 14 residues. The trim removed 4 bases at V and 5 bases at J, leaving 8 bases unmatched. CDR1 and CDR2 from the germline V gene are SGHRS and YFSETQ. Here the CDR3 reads CASSLPGGGETQYF. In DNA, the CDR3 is TGCGCCAGCAGCCTCCCGGGGGGAGGCGAGACCCAGTACTTC.

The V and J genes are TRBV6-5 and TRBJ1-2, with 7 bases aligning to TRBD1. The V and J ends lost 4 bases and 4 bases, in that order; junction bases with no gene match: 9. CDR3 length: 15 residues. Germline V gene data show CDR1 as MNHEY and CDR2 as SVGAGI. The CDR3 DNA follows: TGTGCCAGCAGTTTGGACAGGATGAACTTCTATGGCTACACCTTC. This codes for CASSLDRMNFYGYTF.

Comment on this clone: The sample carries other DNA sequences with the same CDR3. CDR3 residues: CASSRLREKLFF. CDR3 DNA sequence: TGTGCCAGCAGCCGATTAAGGGAAAAACTGTTTTTT. The rearrangement joins TRBV28 to TRBJ1-4; D is undetermined. V lost 6 bases and J 8 bases, leaving 10 bases between the germline ends. The length of the CDR3 is 12 residues. Germline V gene lookup returns CDR1 MDHEN and CDR2 SYDVKM.

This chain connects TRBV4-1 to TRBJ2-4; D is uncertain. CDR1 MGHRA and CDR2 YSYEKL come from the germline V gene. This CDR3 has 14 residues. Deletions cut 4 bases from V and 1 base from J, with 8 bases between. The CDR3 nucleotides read TGCGCCAGCAGCCTAGGCGAGGCCAAAAACATTCAGTACTTC. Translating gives CASSLGEAKNIQYF.

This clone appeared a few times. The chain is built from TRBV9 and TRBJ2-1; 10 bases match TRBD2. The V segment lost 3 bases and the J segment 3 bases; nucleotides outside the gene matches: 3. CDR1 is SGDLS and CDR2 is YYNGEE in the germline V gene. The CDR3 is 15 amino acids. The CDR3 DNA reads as TGTGCCAGCAGCGCTAGCGGGGGACACTACAATGAGCAGTTCTTC. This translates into CASSASGGHYNEQFF.